This entry lists 16 T cell receptor beta chains sequenced from one sample in a study of shared clonotypes between healthy human individuals. The method was immunoSEQ multiplex PCR; TCRdb's version includes in-frame clones alone and lacks a portion of them. The sample lists 2 million to 2.5 million clones, approximately 95% seen once, with under 0.45% in the top ten. Sequenced input: naive CD4+ T cells from PBMCs. Subset defined: CD45RA+ positively selected. The receptors were sampled from a man between 18 and 35 years old in good health. Some clones in this sample may be carry-over from other donors' samples.

The chain has TRBV13 and TRBJ2-3; TRBD2 might be the D (6 bases). CDR1 and CDR2 (germline): PRHDT, FYEKMQ (reference sequence). The CDR3 totals 15 residues. Deletions cut 0 bases from V and 4 bases from J, with 11 bases between. CDR3 DNA sequence: TGTGCCAGCAGCTTAGGTACGGGAGCAGCAGATACGCAGTATTTT. Its translation: CASSLGTGAADTQYF.

This rearrangement joins TRBV5-6 to TRBJ2-1; D possibly corresponds to TRBD2 (5 bases). Trimming removed 2 bases at V and 6 bases at J, with 18 bases between. There are 16 residues in the CDR3. Looked up from germline, CDR1 is SGHDT and CDR2 is YYEEEE. The CDR3 DNA reads TGTGCCAGCAGCTTAAACCTAGCCTTGCGAGGCAATGAGCAGTTCTTC. It specifies CASSLNLALRGNEQFF.

V and J are TRBV7-8 and TRBJ1-5, with TRBD1 matching 8 bases. CDR3 size: 17 residues. Germline CDR1 is SGHVS and CDR2 is FQNEAQ. V lost 0 bases, J lost 0 bases, and 4 bases stayed unmatched. The DNA for the CDR3 is TGTGCCAGCAGCTTAGCGACAGGGGTCGATAGCAATCAGCCCCAGCATTTT. Its translation: CASSLATGVDSNQPQHF.

To note about this clone: Additional DNA sequences in this sample encode the identical CDR3. V usage is TRBV18 and J usage is TRBJ2-7; tentatively, D is TRBD2 (5 bases). Germline V gene data show CDR1 as KGHSH and CDR2 as LQKENI. V was pared by 3 bases and J by 4 bases, with 13 bases between. The CDR3 contains 14 residues. CDR3 nucleotide sequence: TGTGCCAGCTCACCGCGGGCCAGGTCGTACGAGCAGTACTTC. Translating gives CASSPRARSYEQYF.

This sequence joins TRBV5-1 and TRBJ2-1; D may be TRBD1 or TRBD2 (5 bases each). The CDR3 spans 14 residues. Germline loops: CDR1 SGHRS, CDR2 YFSETQ. Trimming removed 3 bases from V and 4 bases from J, with 11 bases in between. In DNA, the CDR3 is TGCGCCAGCAGCTCCGGGACGGAGTACAATGAGCAGTTCTTC. Translation: CASSSGTEYNEQFF. The variable domain in full, completed from reference TRBV5-1 and TRBJ2-1, reads KAGVTQTPRYLIKTRGQQVTLSCSPISGHRSVSWYQQTPGQGLQFLFEYFSETQRNKGNFPGRFSGRQFSNSRSEMNVSTLELGDSALYLCASSSGTEYNEQFFGPGTRLTVL.

J is TRBJ1-2 and V is TRBV7-8; D uncertain. From germline, CDR1 is SGHVS and CDR2 FQNEAQ. CDR3 length: 14 residues. V lost 5 bases and J lost 5, with 15 bases in between. The CDR3 DNA is TGTGCCAGCAGCATTTTGTTGGTGCCTTATGGCTACACCTTC. Protein product: CASSILLVPYGYTF.

The rearrangement uses TRBV10-3 and TRBJ2-3; 8 positions match TRBD2. V dropped 1 base and J dropped 0; count of bases not matched to a gene: 3. This CDR3 is built from 16 residues. CDR1 and CDR2 from the germline V gene are ENHRY and SYGVKD. In nucleotides, the CDR3 is TGTGCCATCAGTGAGTTTAGCGGGGCAAGCACAGATACGCAGTATTTT. Protein product: CAISEFSGASTDTQYF.

The chain is built from TRBV7-3 and TRBJ2-7; TRBD1 aligns across 10 bases. Germline V gene lookup returns CDR1 SGHTA and CDR2 FQGTGA. V shed 5 bases, J shed 7 bases, and the junction held 14 bases outside the gene matches. The CDR3 extends over 16 amino acids. The CDR3 region is CASSMGLRDRGPEQYF. The CDR3 bases are TGTGCCAGCAGCATGGGGTTGCGGGACAGGGGTCCGGAGCAGTACTTC.

This rearrangement joins TRBV4-1 to TRBJ2-3; the D gene is possibly TRBD2 (5 bases). V lost 4 bases and J lost 5, with 19 bases in between. This CDR3 contains 16 residues. Germline values: CDR1 MGHRA, CDR2 YSYEKL. The CDR3 coding sequence is TGCGCCAGCAGCCGGAGCCGACTACGTGATAAAGATACGCAGTATTTT. Translating gives CASSRSRLRDKDTQYF.

J is TRBJ2-3 and V is TRBV4-1; D is perhaps TRBD2 (6 bases). The length of the CDR3 is 15 residues. Deletions cut 4 bases from V and 6 bases from J, with 17 bases between. Germline V lookup: CDR1 MGHRA, CDR2 YSYEKL. CDR3 DNA sequence: TGCGCCAGCAGCCGCTTGGGACTTTCTTCGGATACGCAGTATTTT. Protein product: CASSRLGLSSDTQYF.

The V gene is TRBV19, the J gene TRBJ1-5; no reliable D call. The CDR3 sequence is 13 residues long. The germline CDR1 and CDR2 sequences are LNHDA and SQIVND (reference sequence). With 5 bases removed from V and 4 bases from J, the gap between germline ends came to 9 bases. The CDR3 sequence: CASSVGINQPQHF. The CDR3, as DNA: TGTGCCAGTAGTGTTGGAATTAATCAGCCCCAGCATTTT.

The gene calls are TRBV10-2 and TRBJ2-1; TRBD1 or TRBD2 may be the D gene (5 bases each). This CDR3 has 14 amino acids. Trimming took off 5 bases at V and 0 bases at J, with 8 bases between the two ends. Germline V lookup: CDR1 WSHSY, CDR2 SAAADI. Written as DNA, the CDR3 is TGCGCCAGCAGTTGGGGGAGCTCCTACAATGAGCAGTTCTTC. This gives the protein CASSWGSSYNEQFF.

CDR3 loop: CASSAEANSGSTPEQFF. CDR3 nucleotide sequence: TGTGCCAGCAGCGCCGAAGCAAATAGCGGGAGCACTCCTGAGCAGTTCTTC. V usage is TRBV13 and J usage is TRBJ2-1, with 9 bases that match TRBD2. The length of the CDR3 is 17 residues. The germline V gene has CDR1 PRHDT and CDR2 FYEKMQ (reference sequence). V was pared by 5 bases and J by 9 bases, with 17 bases of the junction left unmatched.

The chain links TRBV2 to TRBJ1-1; 9 bases are shared with TRBD1. V was pared by 10 bases and J by 4 bases, with 7 bases of the junction left unmatched. The germline gives CDR1 SNHLY, CDR2 FYNNEI. CDR3 length: 13 residues. The CDR3 DNA reads TGTGCCAACAAACAGGGGGCGGGCACTGAAGCTTTCTTT. Amino acid sequence: CANKQGAGTEAFF.

V gene TRBV27 combines with J gene TRBJ1-3; the D gene is possibly TRBD1 (5 bases). This CDR3 has 15 residues. Trimming cost V 6 bases and J 3 bases, with 15 bases left between them. Germline CDR1 MNHEY, CDR2 SMNVEV (reference sequence). In nucleotides, the CDR3 is TGTGCCAGCAGCCGAAACGGGGGAGGTGGAAACACCATATATTTT. As protein: CASSRNGGGGNTIYF.

The rearrangement joins TRBV6-5 to TRBJ1-2; 11 positions agree with TRBD1. This CDR3 region has 15 residues. V was pared by 2 bases and J by 8 bases, with 7 bases of the junction left unmatched. The germline CDR1 and CDR2 sequences are MNHEY and SVGAGI. The CDR3 here is CASSYGDRGRKGYTF. CDR3 nucleotides: TGTGCCAGCAGTTACGGGGACAGGGGGAGGAAGGGCTACACCTTC.